Shown below are 4 T cell receptor beta chains from a single sample sequenced in a study of blood T cell repertoires in COVID-19. TCRdb's table, derived via immunoSEQ multiplex PCR, lists solely in-frame clones and lacks some. The table includes approximately 81,000 clones, 91% detected once. Sequencing used peripheral blood. The origin of the receptors is a woman aged 50 to 60 in a cohort sampled during active COVID-19.

V is TRBV6-6 and J is TRBJ1-3; 7 positions match TRBD1. The V segment lost 6 bases and the J segment 3 bases; nucleotides outside the gene matches: 8. The CDR3 runs to 15 residues. Germline values: CDR1 MNHNY, CDR2 SVGAGI (reference sequence). The CDR3: CASSYVRTGGNTIYF. In DNA form, the CDR3 reads TGTGCCAGCAGCTACGTTAGGACAGGTGGAAACACCATATATTTT.

The chain carries TRBV2 and TRBJ1-2; 7 bases fit TRBD1. V trimming: 10 bases; J trimming: 5 bases; junction bases outside the gene matches: 10. From germline, CDR1 is SNHLY and CDR2 FYNNEI. CDR3 length: 13 residues. This CDR3 is CATRGAGGYGYTF. CDR3 nucleotides: TGTGCCACCCGTGGGGCAGGGGGTTATGGCTACACCTTC.

The gene calls are TRBV2 and TRBJ2-3; 8 bases line up with TRBD1. CDR1 and CDR2 from the germline V gene are SNHLY and FYNNEI. J gave up 4 bases and V 5 bases, and 11 bases lay outside the gene matches. CDR3 size: 16 residues. This chain's CDR3 is CASSPMDRASSDTQYF. The CDR3, as DNA: TGTGCCAGCAGTCCCATGGACAGGGCGTCTTCAGATACGCAGTATTTT.

V usage is TRBV5-4 and J usage is TRBJ2-1, with a weak D call TRBD2 (6 bases). CDR1 SGHNT and CDR2 YYREEE come from the germline V gene (reference sequence). V lost 0 bases, J lost 0 bases, and 7 bases lay in between. This CDR3 has 15 residues. In nucleotides, the CDR3 is TGTGCCAGCAGCTTGGGGGAGGCCTCCTACAATGAGCAGTTCTTC. It translates to CASSLGEASYNEQFF.